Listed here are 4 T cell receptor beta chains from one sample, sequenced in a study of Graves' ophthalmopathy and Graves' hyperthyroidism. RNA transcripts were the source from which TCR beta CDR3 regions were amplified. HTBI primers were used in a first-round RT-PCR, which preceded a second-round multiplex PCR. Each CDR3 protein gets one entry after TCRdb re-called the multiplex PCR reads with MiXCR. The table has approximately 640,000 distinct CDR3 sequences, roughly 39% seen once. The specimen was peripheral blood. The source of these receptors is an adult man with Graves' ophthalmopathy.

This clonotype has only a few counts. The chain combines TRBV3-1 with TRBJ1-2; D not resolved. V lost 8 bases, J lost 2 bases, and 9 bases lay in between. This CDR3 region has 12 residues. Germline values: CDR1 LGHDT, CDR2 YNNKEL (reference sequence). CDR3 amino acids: CASGRPNYGYTF. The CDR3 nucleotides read TGTGCCAGCGGAAGGCCAAACTATGGCTACACCTTC.

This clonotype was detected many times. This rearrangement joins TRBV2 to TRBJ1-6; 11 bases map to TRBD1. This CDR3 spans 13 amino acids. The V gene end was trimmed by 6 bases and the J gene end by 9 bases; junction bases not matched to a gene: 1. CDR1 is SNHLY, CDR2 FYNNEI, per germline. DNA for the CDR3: TGTGCCAGCAGCGGGACAGGGGGTTCACCCCTCCACTTT. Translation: CASSGTGGSPLHF.

The CDR3 DNA sequence: TGTGCCAGCGCCCCTAGCGGGGACACCGGGGAGCTGTTTTTT. Translating it yields CASAPSGDTGELFF. The gene calls are TRBV6-2 or TRBV6-3 and TRBJ2-2, with 9 bases aligning to TRBD2. The CDR3 covers 14 residues. Germline V gene sequence: CDR1 MNHEY, CDR2 SVGEGT. J was trimmed by 3 bases and V by 8 bases; bases with no gene match: 4.

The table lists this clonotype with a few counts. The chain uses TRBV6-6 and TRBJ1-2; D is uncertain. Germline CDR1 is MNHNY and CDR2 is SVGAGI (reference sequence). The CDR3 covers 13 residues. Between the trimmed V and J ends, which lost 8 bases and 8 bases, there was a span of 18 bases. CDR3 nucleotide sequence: TGTGCCAGCTCCCCCCGGGCTGCAGGCGGCTACACCTTC. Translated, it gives CASSPRAAGGYTF.